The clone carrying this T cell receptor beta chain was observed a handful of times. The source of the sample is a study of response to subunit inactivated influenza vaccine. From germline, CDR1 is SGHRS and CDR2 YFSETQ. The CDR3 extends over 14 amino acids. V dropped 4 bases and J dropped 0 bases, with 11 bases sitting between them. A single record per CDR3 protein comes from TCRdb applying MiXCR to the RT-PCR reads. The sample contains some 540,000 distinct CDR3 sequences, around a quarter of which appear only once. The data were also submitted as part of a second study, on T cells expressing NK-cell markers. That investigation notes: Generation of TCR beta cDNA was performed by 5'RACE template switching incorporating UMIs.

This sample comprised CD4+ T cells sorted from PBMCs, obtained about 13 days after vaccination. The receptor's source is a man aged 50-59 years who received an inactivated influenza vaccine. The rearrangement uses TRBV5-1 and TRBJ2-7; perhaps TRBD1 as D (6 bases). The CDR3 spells CASSRRDNSYEQYF. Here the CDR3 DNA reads TGCGCCAGCAGCCGCCGGGACAACTCCTACGAGCAGTACTTC.